Described below is a single T cell receptor beta chain sequence and its context. CDR1 DFQATT and CDR2 SNEGSKA come from the germline V gene (reference sequence). Between the trimmed V and J ends, which lost 3 bases and 5 bases, there was a span of 20 bases. The CDR3 loop spans 15 amino acids. This sample was taken from a study of T cells after yellow fever vaccination. Each CDR3 protein gets one entry after TCRdb re-called the 5' RACE reads with MiXCR. The table includes 450,000 to 600,000 distinct CDR3 sequences, about a sixth detected once. V gene TRBV20-1 combines with J gene TRBJ2-7, with D unclear. The sequencing here drew on PBMCs, taken more than 4 days after the first yellow fever vaccination. The sequence was collected from a young man who received the YFV17D yellow fever vaccine. CDR3 sequence (DNA): TGCAGTGCTAGGGATTATCTAGGTAGGTTCGACGAGCAGTACTTC. Its protein product is CSARDYLGRFDEQYF.